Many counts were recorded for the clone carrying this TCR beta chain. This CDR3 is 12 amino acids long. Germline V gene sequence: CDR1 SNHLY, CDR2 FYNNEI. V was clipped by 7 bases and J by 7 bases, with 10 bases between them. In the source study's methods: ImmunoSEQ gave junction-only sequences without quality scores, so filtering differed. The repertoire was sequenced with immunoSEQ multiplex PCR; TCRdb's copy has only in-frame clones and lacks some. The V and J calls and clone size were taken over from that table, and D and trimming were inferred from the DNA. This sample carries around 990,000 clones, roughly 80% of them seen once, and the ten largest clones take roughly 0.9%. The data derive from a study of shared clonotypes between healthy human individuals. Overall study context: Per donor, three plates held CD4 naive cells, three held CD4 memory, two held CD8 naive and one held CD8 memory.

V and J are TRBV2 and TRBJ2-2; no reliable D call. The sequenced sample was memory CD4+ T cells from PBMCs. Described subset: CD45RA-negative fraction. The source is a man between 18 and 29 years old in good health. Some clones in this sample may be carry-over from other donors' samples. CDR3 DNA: TGTGCCAGCACTCGGACGGTCGGGGAGCTGTTTTTT. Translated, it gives CASTRTVGELFF.